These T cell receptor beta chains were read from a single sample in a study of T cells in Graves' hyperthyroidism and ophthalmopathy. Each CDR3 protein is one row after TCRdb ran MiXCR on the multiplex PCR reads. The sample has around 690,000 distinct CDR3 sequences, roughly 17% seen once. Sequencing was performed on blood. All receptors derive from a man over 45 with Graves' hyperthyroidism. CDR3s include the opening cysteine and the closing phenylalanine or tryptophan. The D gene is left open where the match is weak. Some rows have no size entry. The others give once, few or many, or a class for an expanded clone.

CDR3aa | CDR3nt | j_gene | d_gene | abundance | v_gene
CASSPHGHRVFF | TGTGCCAGCAGCCCTCACGGACATCGGGTGTTTTTT | TRBJ1-4 | . | . | TRBV28
CASPLDTGELFF | TGTGCCAGTCCCCTAGACACCGGGGAGCTGTTTTTT | TRBJ2-2 | . | many | TRBV2
CAWGRGRSQPQHF | TGTGCCTGGGGAAGGGGGCGCAGCCAGCCCCAGCATTTT | TRBJ1-5 | TRBD1 | . | TRBV30
CASSSADRGPRTEAFF | TGTGCCAGCAGCTCGGCGGACAGGGGACCGCGCACTGAAGCTTTCTTT | TRBJ1-1 | TRBD1 | many | TRBV7-8
CASSEEVGTDTQYF | TGTGCCAGCAGTGAAGAGGTGGGGACAGATACGCAGTATTTT | TRBJ2-3 | . | many | TRBV2
CSARDPGQGDQPQHF | TGCAGTGCTAGAGATCCAGGACAGGGGGATCAGCCCCAGCATTTT | TRBJ1-5 | TRBD1 | few | TRBV20-1
CASSLLGRGRLNTEAFF | TGTGCCAGCAGCCTATTAGGACGGGGTCGCTTGAACACTGAAGCTTTCTTT | TRBJ1-1 | . | few | TRBV14
CASSAGQSDTQYF | TGTGCCAGTAGTGCCGGACAGTCGGATACGCAGTATTTT | TRBJ2-3 | . | few | TRBV19
CASSSRGTFQTGELFF | TGTGCCAGCAGCTCTCGCGGGACCTTTCAAACCGGGGAGCTGTTTTTT | TRBJ2-2 | . | many | TRBV11-2
CSVDASGGLGYEQYF | TGCAGCGTTGATGCGTCGGGAGGGCTGGGTTACGAGCAGTACTTC | TRBJ2-7 | TRBD2 | few | TRBV29-1
CASSEHLNYEQYF | TGTGCCAGCAGTGAACACCTAAACTACGAGCAGTACTTC | TRBJ2-7 | . | many | TRBV2
CASSTGTGVYEQYF | TGTGCCAGCAGTACCGGGACAGGGGTATACGAGCAGTACTTC | TRBJ2-7 | TRBD1 | many | TRBV2
CASSPGNGAYEQYF | TGTGCCAGCTCCCCGGGCAACGGAGCCTACGAGCAGTACTTC | TRBJ2-7 | . | many | TRBV18
CATSDSGTSEGIRSQYF | TGTGCCACCAGTGATTCGGGGACTAGCGAGGGCATAAGGAGCCAGTACTTC | TRBJ2-5 | TRBD2 | few | TRBV24-1
CASSLGQTSYEQYF | TGTGCCAGCAGCTTGGGACAGACCTCCTACGAGCAGTACTTC | TRBJ2-7 | TRBD1 | . | TRBV12-3/TRBV12-4
CASSPPHPAAYNEQFF | TGTGCCAGCTCACCACCTCATCCAGCCGCCTACAATGAGCAGTTCTTC | TRBJ2-1 | . | . | TRBV18